This TCR beta chain was retrieved from a study of T cells after yellow fever vaccination. Overall study findings and caveats: Abundant contaminating clonotypes from the bulk population could appear in FACS-sorted repertoires.

This clonotype was counted between two and nine times. The target antigen is unknown. They built TCR cDNA with 5'RACE template switching, a step that put in a universal primer site and UMIs. TCRdb fed the 5' RACE reads into MiXCR, producing one record per CDR3 protein. The sample has 500,000 to 650,000 distinct CDR3 sequences, 9% to 15% seen once. The sample was PBMCs, taken on the day of the yellow fever booster vaccination. The source is a man aged 30 to 39 who received the YFV17D yellow fever vaccine.

The CDR3 loop is CASQKGGDEQFF. Written as DNA, the CDR3 is TGTGCCAGTCAGAAGGGTGGCGATGAGCAGTTCTTC. The V gene is TRBV12-3 or TRBV12-4, the J gene TRBJ2-1; unclear D gene. V lost 9 bases and J lost 8, with 14 bases in between. This CDR3 is 12 amino acids long.